These T cell receptor beta chains were read from a single sample in a study of T cells expressing NK-cell markers. TCRdb re-called the 5' RACE reads, yielding one record per CDR3 amino acid sequence without DNA. Its listing shows about half a million distinct CDR3 sequences. Sequences were obtained from blood T cells: a sorted CD56 or NKG2C T cell subset, CD4+ or CD8+ T cells, or bulk PBMC T cells (not recorded which). These receptors all stem from a woman aged 50 to 65 in good health. Each CDR3 is given with its conserved first and last residue.

TRBJ2-7 | TRBV20-1 | CSALVADISYEQYF
TRBJ2-3 | TRBV20-1 | CSASVLADVNTQYF
TRBJ2-2 | TRBV2 | CASSGDRARTGELFF
TRBJ2-1 | TRBV12-3/TRBV12-4 | CASRTGATNEQFF
TRBJ2-2 | TRBV5-1 | CASRLAGNTGELFF
TRBJ2-1 | TRBV5-1 | CASRAWGQSYNEQFF
TRBJ1-6 | TRBV12-3/TRBV12-4 | CASSPRGPNSPLHF
TRBJ2-1 | TRBV20-1 | CSARGPPTGWNEQFF
TRBJ1-1 | TRBV4-1 | CASSQTGPKTEAFF
TRBJ1-1 | TRBV30 | CARERWAGGTEAFF
TRBJ2-3 | TRBV11-2 | CASSPWAGSTDTQYF
TRBJ2-2 | TRBV29-1 | CSVGANSANTGELFF
TRBJ1-1 | TRBV5-1 | CASSLGWGAMNTEAFF
TRBJ1-1 | TRBV12-3/TRBV12-4 | CASTRDRGTEAFF
TRBJ2-1 | TRBV5-1 | CASSLRTSVDEQFF
TRBJ2-2 | TRBV24-1 | CATSDFPSAGGELFF
TRBJ1-1 | TRBV28 | CASSRETPKAFF
TRBJ2-4 | TRBV27 | CASKTGRLEDIQYF
TRBJ2-3 | TRBV5-1 | CASRAGLGNTDTQYF